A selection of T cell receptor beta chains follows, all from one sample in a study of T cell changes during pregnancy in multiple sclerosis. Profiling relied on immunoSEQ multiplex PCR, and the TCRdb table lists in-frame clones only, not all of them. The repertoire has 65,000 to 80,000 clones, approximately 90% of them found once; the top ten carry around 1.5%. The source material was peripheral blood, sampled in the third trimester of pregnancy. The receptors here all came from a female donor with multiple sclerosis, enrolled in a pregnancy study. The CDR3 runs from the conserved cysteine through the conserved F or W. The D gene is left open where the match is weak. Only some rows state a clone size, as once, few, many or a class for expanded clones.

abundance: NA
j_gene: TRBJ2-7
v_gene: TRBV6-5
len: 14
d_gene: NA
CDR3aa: CASSYVGSGYEQYF
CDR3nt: TGTGCCAGCAGTTACGTAGGGAGCGGCTACGAGCAGTACTTC

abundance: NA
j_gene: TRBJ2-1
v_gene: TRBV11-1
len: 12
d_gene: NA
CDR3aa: CASSPGYPEQFF
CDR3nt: TGTGCCAGCAGCCCGGGATATCCTGAGCAGTTCTTC

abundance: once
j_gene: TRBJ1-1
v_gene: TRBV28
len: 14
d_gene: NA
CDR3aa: CASSIMTSNTEAFF
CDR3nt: TGTGCCAGCAGCATCATGACATCAAACACTGAAGCTTTCTTT

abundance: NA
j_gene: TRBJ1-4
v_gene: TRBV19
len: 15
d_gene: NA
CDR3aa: CASAYHRALNEKLFF
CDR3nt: TGTGCCAGCGCCTACCACAGGGCGCTTAATGAAAAACTGTTTTTT

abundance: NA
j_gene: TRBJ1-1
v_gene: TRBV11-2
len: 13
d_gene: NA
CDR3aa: CASSPQVNTEAFF
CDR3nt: TGTGCCAGCAGCCCCCAGGTGAACACTGAAGCTTTCTTT

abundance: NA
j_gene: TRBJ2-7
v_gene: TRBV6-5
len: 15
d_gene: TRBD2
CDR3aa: CASTPFLAGGYEQYF
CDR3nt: TGTGCCAGCACCCCCTTCCTAGCGGGGGGCTACGAGCAGTACTTC

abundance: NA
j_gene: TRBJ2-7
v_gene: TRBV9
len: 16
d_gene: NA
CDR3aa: CASSPVGPDRSYEQYF
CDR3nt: TGTGCCAGCAGCCCCGTAGGACCCGACAGGTCCTACGAGCAGTACTTC

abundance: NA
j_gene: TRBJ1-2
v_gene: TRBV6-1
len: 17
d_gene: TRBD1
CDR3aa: CASSEALGTGAFGGYTF
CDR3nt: TGTGCCAGCAGTGAAGCGTTAGGGACAGGGGCTTTCGGGGGCTACACCTTC

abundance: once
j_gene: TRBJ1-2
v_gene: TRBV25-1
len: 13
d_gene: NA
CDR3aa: CASSLGRGHGYTF
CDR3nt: TGTGCCAGCAGTTTGGGCAGGGGACATGGCTACACCTTC

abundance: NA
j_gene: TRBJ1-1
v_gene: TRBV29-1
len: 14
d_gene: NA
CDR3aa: CSVEEPGMNTEAFF
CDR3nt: TGCAGCGTTGAAGAGCCGGGAATGAACACTGAAGCTTTCTTT

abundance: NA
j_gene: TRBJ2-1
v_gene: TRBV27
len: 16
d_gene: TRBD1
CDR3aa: CASSPRQGGAYNEQFF
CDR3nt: TGTGCCAGCAGTCCTAGACAGGGGGGTGCCTACAATGAGCAGTTCTTC

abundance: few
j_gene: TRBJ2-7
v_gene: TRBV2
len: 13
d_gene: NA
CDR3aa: CAGGDVFSYEQYF
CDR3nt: TGTGCCGGCGGGGACGTTTTCTCCTACGAGCAGTACTTC

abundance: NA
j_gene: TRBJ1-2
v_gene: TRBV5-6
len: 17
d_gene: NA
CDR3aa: CASSLGTDYQRNYGYTF
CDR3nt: TGTGCCAGCAGCTTGGGGACAGATTACCAGAGAAACTATGGCTACACCTTC

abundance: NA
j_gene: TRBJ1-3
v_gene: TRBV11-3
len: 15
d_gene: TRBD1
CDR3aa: CASSPGTARENTIYF
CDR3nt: TGTGCCAGCAGCCCGGGGACAGCCAGGGAGAACACCATATATTTT

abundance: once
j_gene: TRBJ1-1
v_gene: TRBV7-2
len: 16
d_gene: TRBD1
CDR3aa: CASSLAGQGRFTEAFF
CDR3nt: TGTGCCAGCAGCTTAGCGGGACAGGGTCGGTTCACTGAAGCTTTCTTT

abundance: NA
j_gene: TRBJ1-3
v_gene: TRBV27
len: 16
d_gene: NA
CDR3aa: CASSTLRGRSGNTIYF
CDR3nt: TGTGCCAGCAGTACACTCAGGGGCAGGTCGGGAAACACCATATATTTT

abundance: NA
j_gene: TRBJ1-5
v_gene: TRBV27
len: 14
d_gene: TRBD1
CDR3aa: CASSGQGLNQPQHF
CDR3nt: TGTGCCAGCAGTGGACAGGGTTTGAATCAGCCCCAGCATTTT

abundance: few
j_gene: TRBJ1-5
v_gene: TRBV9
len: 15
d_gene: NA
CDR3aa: CASSVKGDSNQPQHF
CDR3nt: TGTGCCAGCAGCGTGAAAGGGGATAGCAATCAGCCCCAGCATTTT

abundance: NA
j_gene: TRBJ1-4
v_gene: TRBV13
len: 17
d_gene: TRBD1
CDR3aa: CASSLGQGATTNEKLFF
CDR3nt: TGTGCCAGCAGCCTGGGACAGGGGGCGACAACTAATGAAAAACTGTTTTTT

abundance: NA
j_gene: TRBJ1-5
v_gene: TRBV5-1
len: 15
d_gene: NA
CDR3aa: CASSLEDSSNQPQHF
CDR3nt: TGCGCCAGCAGCTTGGAGGACAGCTCCAATCAGCCCCAGCATTTT

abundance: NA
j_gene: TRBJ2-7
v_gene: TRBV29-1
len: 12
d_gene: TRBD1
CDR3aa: CSVAGQGNEQYF
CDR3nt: TGCAGCGTCGCGGGACAGGGCAACGAGCAGTACTTC

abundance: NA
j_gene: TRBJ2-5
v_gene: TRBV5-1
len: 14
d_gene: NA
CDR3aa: CASSLEGDQETQYF
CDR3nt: TGCGCCAGCAGCTTGGAGGGGGACCAAGAGACCCAGTACTTC

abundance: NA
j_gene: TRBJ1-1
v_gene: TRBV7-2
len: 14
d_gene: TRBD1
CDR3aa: CASSLQGGNTEAFF
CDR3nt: TGTGCCAGCAGCTTACAGGGGGGAAACACTGAAGCTTTCTTT

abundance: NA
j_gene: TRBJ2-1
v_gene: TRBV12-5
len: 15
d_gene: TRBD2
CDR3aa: CASGSGTSLRDEQFF
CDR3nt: TGTGCTAGTGGCTCCGGGACTAGTCTTCGCGATGAGCAGTTCTTC